Presented here are 18 T cell receptor beta chains from one specimen sequenced in a study of blood T cell repertoires in COVID-19. Sequencing was performed with immunoSEQ multiplex PCR; in TCRdb, only in-frame clones are kept and a portion is missing. This table holds some 130,000 clones, almost 85% found once. What was sequenced was PBMCs or T cells enriched from blood (not recorded which). Receptor source: a man in his forties with acute COVID-19.

The rearrangement uses TRBV4-3 and TRBJ2-7; tentative D call: TRBD1 (5 bases). Germline loops: CDR1 LGHNA, CDR2 YSLEER. CDR3 size: 16 residues. V was shortened by 0 bases and J by 3 bases, with 15 bases between the two germline ends. CDR3 nucleotide sequence: TGCGCCAGCAGCCAAGATGTAAGTGGACACTACTACGAGCAGTACTTC. Translated: CASSQDVSGHYYEQYF.

The chain combines TRBV2 with TRBJ1-4; D possibly corresponds to TRBD1 (5 bases). The germline V gene encodes CDR1 SNHLY and CDR2 FYNNEI. The CDR3 spans 14 residues. With 6 bases removed from V and 7 bases from J, the gap between germline ends came to 15 bases. CDR3: CASRLGGASEKLFF. As DNA, the CDR3 is TGTGCCAGCAGGCTTGGAGGGGCGAGTGAAAAACTGTTTTTT.

The chain carries TRBV19 and TRBJ1-1, with D possibly being TRBD1 (6 bases). CDR1 LNHDA and CDR2 SQIVND come from the germline V gene (reference sequence). The V gene lost 6 bases and the J gene lost 1 base, with 9 bases spanning the gap. The CDR3 is made up of 13 amino acids. CDR3 protein: CASSQQGNTEAFF. The CDR3 DNA follows: TGTGCCAGTAGCCAACAGGGGAACACTGAAGCTTTCTTT.

This clone was seen a single time. The chain uses TRBV6-1 and TRBJ1-1; D gene unclear. The CDR3 length is 15 residues. Germline V gives CDR1 MNHNS, CDR2 SASEGT. Deletions cut 1 base from V and 1 base from J, with 10 bases between. CDR3 bases: TGTGCCAGCAGTGAAGGCCGAACAGCGAACACTGAAGCTTTCTTT. Translated: CASSEGRTANTEAFF.

CDR3 protein: CASSRYRDTIYF. The CDR3 DNA sequence: TGTGCCAGCAGCCGTTACAGGGACACCATATATTTT. The V and J genes are TRBV7-8 and TRBJ1-3, with D possibly matching TRBD1 (6 bases). V was pared by 5 bases and J by 8 bases, with 10 bases between. The CDR3 loop spans 12 amino acids. The V gene's germline CDR1 is SGHVS and CDR2 FQNEAQ. The full variable domain, its missing parts supplied by reference TRBV7-8 and TRBJ1-3, is GAGVSQSPRYKVAKRGQDVALRCDPISGHVSLFWYQQALGQGPEFLTYFQNEAQLDKSGLPSDRFFAERPEGSVSTLKIQRTQQEDSAVYLCASSRYRDTIYFGEGSWLTVV.

The sample holds a few counts of this clone. The chain recombines TRBV12-3 or TRBV12-4 with TRBJ1-2; TRBD1 matches at 11 bases. The CDR3 loop spans 12 amino acids. With 7 bases clipped from V and 7 bases from J, the junction kept 2 bases outside the gene matches. The CDR3 spells CASTGQGAGYTF. CDR3 DNA: TGTGCCAGCACCGGACAGGGGGCTGGCTACACCTTC.

The table lists this clone with a count of one. The chain combines TRBV20-1 with TRBJ2-3; D perhaps matches TRBD1 (5 bases). V lost 3 bases to trimming and J lost 4 bases, with 14 bases between them. This CDR3 is built from 14 residues. Germline V lookup: CDR1 DFQATT, CDR2 SNEGSKA (reference sequence). The CDR3 coding sequence is TGCAGTGCTAGTGCCAGGGAATTTTCAGATACGCAGTATTTT. This encodes CSASAREFSDTQYF.

The chain joins TRBV4-1 to TRBJ2-2; possibly TRBD1 for D (5 bases). The CDR3 contains 14 residues. Germline lookup yields CDR1 MGHRA and CDR2 YSYEKL. The germline V and J ends were trimmed by 4 bases and 8 bases, with 14 bases remaining between them. As DNA, the CDR3 is TGCGCCAGCAGCCCTAAGTGGGGCGGTGGGGAGCTGTTTTTT. The encoded protein is CASSPKWGGGELFF.

The V call is TRBV6-5, the J call TRBJ2-2; maybe TRBD2 (6 bases). The CDR3 sequence is 16 residues long. Per germline, CDR1 MNHEY and CDR2 SVGAGI. V shed 2 bases and J shed 7 bases, with 17 bases lying between them. The CDR3: CASSYTGGRLNGELFF. The CDR3 DNA follows: TGTGCCAGCAGTTACACCGGAGGGAGGCTGAACGGGGAGCTGTTTTTT.

The rearrangement uses TRBV3-1 (or the pseudogene TRBV3-2) and TRBJ2-1; possibly TRBD1 for D (6 bases). Trimming stripped 4 bases from V and 4 bases from J, with 17 bases between. CDR3 length: 16 amino acids. Germline CDR1 reads LGHDT; CDR2 reads YNNKEL (reference sequence). The CDR3 reads CASSRASRGKYNEQFF. CDR3 nucleotides: TGTGCCAGCAGCCGAGCTTCTAGGGGGAAGTACAATGAGCAGTTCTTC.

The chain combines TRBV10-3 with TRBJ1-4; TRBD1 is a possible D gene (6 bases). The CDR3 has 13 residues. Germline loops: CDR1 ENHRY, CDR2 SYGVKD. With 11 bases removed from V and 5 bases from J, the gap between germline ends came to 15 bases. The CDR3 sequence is CASAGGSNEKLFF. DNA of the CDR3: TGTGCCTCCGCGGGGGGCTCCAATGAAAAACTGTTTTTT.

V gene TRBV4-3 combines with J gene TRBJ2-7; TRBD2 aligns across 10 bases. The CDR3 sequence is 16 residues long. Trimming removed 0 bases from V and 2 bases from J; junction bases left unmatched: 4. The V gene's germline CDR1 is LGHNA and CDR2 YSLEER. CDR3 sequence: CASSQDITSGTYEQYF. CDR3 nucleotide sequence: TGCGCCAGCAGCCAAGATATCACTAGCGGGACCTACGAGCAGTACTTC.

The chain couples TRBV28 to TRBJ1-5, with a possible D match to TRBD1 (5 bases). The germline CDR1 and CDR2 sequences are MDHEN and SYDVKM. The V and J ends lost 5 bases and 0 bases respectively, with 11 bases between them. This CDR3 contains 15 residues. This CDR3 is CASSAWRGSNQPQHF. The CDR3, as DNA: TGTGCCAGCAGTGCCTGGAGGGGTAGCAATCAGCCCCAGCATTTT.

The chain is built from TRBV11-3 and TRBJ2-1, with a tentative D call TRBD2 (7 bases). CDR3 length: 17 amino acids. Trimming shortened V by 5 bases and J by 0 bases, and 17 bases separated the two germline ends. The germline V gene has CDR1 SGHNT and CDR2 YENEEA. CDR3 DNA sequence: TGTGCCAGCAGCCTTGGGGGGGCCGTGAGCTCCTACAATGAGCAGTTCTTC. Its protein is CASSLGGAVSSYNEQFF.

The chain joins TRBV12-3 or TRBV12-4 to TRBJ2-7; tentative D call: TRBD1 (5 bases). The CDR3 has 12 residues. The ends were cut back, 5 bases at V and 4 bases at J, with 9 bases in the middle. CDR3 sequence reads: CASSRTLYEQYF. CDR3 bases: TGTGCCAGCAGTAGGACACTATACGAGCAGTACTTC.

The chain recombines TRBV21-1 with TRBJ1-3; the tabulated D call, TRBD1, remains unverified against the DNA. TRBV21-1 counts as a pseudogene. This CDR3 has 16 residues. DNA of the CDR3: TGTGCCAGCAGCAAAGCGCTGGGGACAGTCGGAAACACCATATATTTT. This sequence encodes CASSKALGTVGNTIYF.

The chain joins TRBV19 to TRBJ2-1, with 15 bases identical to TRBD2. The CDR3 loop spans 16 amino acids. The trim removed 4 bases at V and 8 bases at J, leaving 6 bases unmatched. Germline values: CDR1 LNHDA, CDR2 SQIVND (reference sequence). CDR3 coding DNA: TGTGCCAGTAGTAAAACGGGACTAGCGGGGGGAGATGAGCAGTTCTTC. This gives the protein CASSKTGLAGGDEQFF.

V usage is TRBV5-1 and J usage is TRBJ2-3, with 11 positions matching TRBD2. CDR1 is SGHRS and CDR2 is YFSETQ in the germline V gene. The V and J ends lost 1 base and 1 base, in that order; junction bases with no gene match: 2. The CDR3 runs to 16 residues. As DNA, the CDR3 is TGCGCCAGCAGCTTGTTACTAGCGGGGGGCACAGATACGCAGTATTTT. As protein: CASSLLLAGGTDTQYF. Complete variable domain (other parts from reference TRBV5-1 and TRBJ2-3): KAGVTQTPRYLIKTRGQQVTLSCSPISGHRSVSWYQQTPGQGLQFLFEYFSETQRNKGNFPGRFSGRQFSNSRSEMNVSTLELGDSALYLCASSLLLAGGTDTQYFGPGTRLTVL.